This T cell receptor (beta chain) came from a study of cytomegalovirus exposure and HLA in healthy donors (dated by TCRdb to the late 2010s). Some background on the complete study: In an earlier analysis of roughly 590 of the donors, under 300 Gb of sequence data and 90 million to 120 million unique TCR beta sequences from about 179 million T cells were reported. Around 330 gigabases of sequencing data and around 85 million unique TCR sequences made up an early release that covered over 550 HLA-typed donors. Among the roughly 390 genotyped donors, about 83% belonged to the genetic ancestry cluster associated with self-reported Caucasian donors. The study aimed to test whether signatures of past pathogen exposure could be identified by cataloging public T cell receptors. The T cell repertoires of under 750 subjects were profiled by immunosequencing and related to cytomegalovirus serostatus. Along with the approximately 700-subject first cohort, a separate validation cohort of over a hundred different subjects was used. High-throughput TCR immunosequencing, statistical association of individual TCRs with disease status, and machine learning were combined to predict cytomegalovirus infection status. To study patterns of TCR occurrence, a later analysis re-analyzed previously published TCR beta repertoires from 600 to 750 donors and added high-resolution HLA genotyping. Rather than drawing on any new phenotypic data, the later analysis identified candidate immune exposures from TCR beta sequences and the way those sequences occurred across donors. An earlier analysis of 450 to 750 of the donors used high-throughput TCR beta sequencing to judge whether each TCR beta V gene segment behaved as functional or pseudogenic. Alongside the repertoire data, information on donor age, sex, ethnicity and CMV serostatus was compiled. Genome-wide SNP genotypes for about three fifths of the 666 donors were used in a later genetic analysis, which treated that subset as a discovery cohort. All discovery cohort repertoires had been generated on a single sequencing platform. HLA typing included class I and class II loci at four-digit resolution. Typing coverage differed by locus: A, B, C, DRB1 and DQB1 were typed in roughly 620-630 donors, DQA1 in about 500, DPA1 in around 610, and DPB1 in 450 to 490. A few DR-DQ haplotypes were handled as single units for association and clustering because linkage in the cohort was strong. On average, roughly 200,000 unique TCR beta nucleotide sequences were sequenced per donor among a few hundred genotyped donors of the cohort, with roughly 18% of those sequences being non-productive.

The cohort was made up of 666 healthy bone marrow donors. Cohort members were all nominally healthy when sampled, although unrecorded immune exposures were likely present. The donor was CMV seronegative and was included in the group of 352 seronegative cohort members. A peripheral blood sample was provided by each donor, and peripheral blood mononuclear cells were used for TCR beta sequencing. Genomic DNA was extracted from the blood cell samples with the Qiagen DNeasy Blood Extraction Kit. Preparation of the library involved the immunoSEQ multiplex PCR assay. For the multiplex PCR, a mixture combining 60 forward primers for TCR Vbeta segments and 13 reverse primers for TCR Jbeta segments was used. The CDR3 region of rearranged TCR beta genes was amplified from genomic DNA by a multiplex PCR assay. On the Illumina HiSeq System, the amplified TCR beta libraries were sequenced as 87-base-pair reads. For the original study's pipeline: A later analysis tallied tens of millions of unique TCR beta chains across the 666 repertoires, and 10 million to 11 million of those chains were shared by two or more donors. Raw reads were error-corrected and collapsed into unique sequences by a nearest-neighbor algorithm in which closely related sequences were merged to remove PCR and sequencing errors. V, D and J gene segments were assigned by aligning CDR3 sequences to IMGT reference sequences. For a sequence to be retained, a match of at least six nucleotides to both a V gene segment and a J gene segment was required. A rearrangement counted as productive if the CDR3 had no stop codons and remained in frame with V and J, and every other rearrangement counted as non-productive. CDR3 was defined according to IMGT convention as the region running from the second conserved V-encoded cysteine to the conserved J-encoded phenylalanine. Sequences without an unambiguous match to a single V gene segment were excluded from the earlier analysis of a few hundred of the donors. In an earlier analysis of 587 of the donors, V segments were called functional above 56.7% productive rearrangements and were called segregating when the between-donor standard deviation exceeded 5%. A statistical classification framework was developed to diagnose cytomegalovirus status using the catalog of TCR beta chain sequences. In a later analysis, TCR nucleotide sequences were compared against IMGT/GENE-DB human TR gene sequences so that V and J genes could be assigned. Using the TCRdist pipeline, a later analysis assigned CDR3 sequences along with most-parsimonious VDJ recombination scenarios. In a later analysis, every TCR beta chain was defined by the combination of its CDR3 amino acid sequence and its V-gene family, and reads without a unique V-gene family were dropped. A later analysis removed 500 to 650 highly shared, low-generation-probability nucleotide sequences to deal with suspected cross-contamination and a sequencing artifact. In a later analysis, a clonal expansion index for each public chain was calculated from normalized within-repertoire ranks of inferred template counts. A later analysis computed generation probabilities with a VDJ recombination model fitted to out-of-frame rearrangements, and checked the results against IGoR. Hypergeometric tests were used in a later analysis to score TCR-TCR, TCR-HLA and TCR-CMV co-occurrence, with a repertoire-size bias correction applied to the TCR pairs. A later analysis estimated false discovery rates by permuting HLA or CMV assignments 20 times. A later analysis grouped co-occurring TCRs with DBSCAN, adding TCRdist sequence similarity when clustering within HLA-allele-positive subsets. For co-occurrence clustering, repertoires with fewer than 30,000 or more than 120,000 public chains were excluded, along with roughly 5 repertoires with anomalous nucleotide sharing. The table comes from immuneACCESS by way of TCRdb, which keeps in-frame sequences with V and J called. Part of the clones is missing from these tables; in studies checked, under half for an unresolved V gene and the rest for unknown reasons. D and trimming were read from the DNA, whereas the V and J calls and clone size are those reported in that table. Here the sample has roughly 170,000 clones; approximately 80% occur a single time. 0.6% to 0.7% of the sample is in the top ten clones.

Comments on this clone: This receptor's antigen is unknown. There are no base qualities to consult, and no much larger clone falls within one base.

What the research found in general, with its limitations: In both the original and validation cohorts, the classifier was reported to diagnose cytomegalovirus status with high specificity and sensitivity. A cluster of highly shared sequence variants was judged likely to represent a technical artifact of the sequencing pipeline. This cohort had only TCR beta chains sequenced, and the lack of alpha or paired-chain data limited which features could be detected. In a later analysis, 16,951 TCR beta sequences were associated with specific HLA alleles at a false discovery rate of 0.05. According to a later analysis, most CMV-associated TCR beta chains appeared to be HLA-restricted, and the HLA associations seemed to be driven largely by CMV exposure. Across donors, most TCR sequences were observed very rarely, whereas some public TCRs were present in many individuals. In the study, some 180 TCR beta chains were listed as associated with cytomegalovirus. A few of the identified cytomegalovirus-associated TCR beta chains were confirmed in vitro to be specific for cytomegalovirus antigens. In a later genetic analysis, fewer N-insertions in productive TCRs were reported among donors in an Asian-associated ancestry cluster than the approximately 670-donor mean. In an earlier analysis of fewer than 700 of the donors, most TCR beta V segments appeared in productive rearrangements about 87% or about 30% of the time, broadly matching IMGT annotations. Because the 87-base-pair reads could not distinguish some IMGT-functional V segments, including TRBV6-2 and TRBV6-3, those segments were excluded. Immune exposure information for the cohort was limited to CMV serostatus. In a later analysis, the rate of TCR association differed among HLA loci, with DRB1 alleles having the most associated TCRs and HLA-C alleles having the fewest. Because counts were too low, about 18 rarely observed V segments, including chromosome 9 orphons, were left out of the earlier analysis of approximately 500 of the donors. The authors suggested that the approach could potentially be extended to other disease states and immunological phenotypes. Assigning TCR associations to individual alleles was difficult when HLA alleles, especially DR and DQ, strongly co-occurred. In a later genetic analysis, a missense DCLRE1C variant was associated with V-gene and J-gene trimming of TCR beta chains, and the association was replicated in an independent cohort. Compared with equally common non-associated chains, HLA-associated TCR beta chains in a later analysis were more clonally expanded and had lower generation probabilities. Because HLA typing was missing for some donors at each locus, association tests included only the typed subset. The presence/absence analyses assumed that sequencing depth was roughly uniform across donors, and that assumption may not be true. In a later analysis, several top co-occurrence clusters were reported to appear linked to parvovirus B19, influenza, CMV and Epstein-Barr virus. A further reported finding was that TCR beta sequences accurately predicted the HLA-A and HLA-B alleles for most subjects in the first cohort. Linkage disequilibrium might explain the correlated functional status among segregating V segments, but an unknown experimental factor could not be excluded.

CDR3 length: 15 amino acids, cysteine to phenylalanine. Here the CDR3 DNA is all that survives: 45 bases in frame from base 1. Trimming removed 5 bases from V and 7 bases from J; the gene matches leave 10 bases unexplained. The germline V gene sets CDR1 to SGHNT and CDR2 to YENEEA. This clonotype was obtained from a boy younger than 18 in good health and CMV-seronegative. The rearranged segments are TRBV11-3 and TRBJ1-3, and TRBD1 matches 8 of the central bases. Sequencing used PBMCs. CDR3 sequence: CASSIRTGKANTIYF. The nucleotide sequence is given as TGTGCCAGCAGCATTAGGACAGGGAAGGCGAACACCATATATTTT.